The rows below give T cell receptor beta chains drawn from one sample of a study of cytomegalovirus exposure and HLA in healthy donors. TCRdb's table, derived via immunoSEQ multiplex PCR, lists solely in-frame clones and lacks some. In all, the sample yields roughly 150,000 clones. Input material: PBMCs. The receptors originated from a woman aged 45-59 years in good health and CMV-seronegative. CDR3s include the opening cysteine and the closing phenylalanine or tryptophan. The D gene is left open where the match is weak.

v_gene	d_gene	j_gene	CDR3nt	CDR3aa
TRBV30	TRBD1	TRBJ1-5	TGTGCCTGGGAGGGACAGGGTGATCAGCCCCAGCATTTT	CAWEGQGDQPQHF
TRBV14	NA	TRBJ1-1	TGTGCCAGCAGCCAAACATTCGGGACTCTTCCTTTCTTT	CASSQTFGTLPFF
TRBV25-1	TRBD2	TRBJ2-3	TGTGCCAGCATAAGAGCGGGAGAATCGACAGATACGCAGTATTTT	CASIRAGESTDTQYF
TRBV7-9	TRBD1	TRBJ1-1	TGTGCCAGCAGCTTAGGTCAGACAGGGATCACTGAAGCTTTCTTT	CASSLGQTGITEAFF
TRBV19	NA	TRBJ2-2	TGTGCCAGTAGTATAGGCTCCCCGAGCACCGGGGAGCTGTTTTTT	CASSIGSPSTGELFF
TRBV5-1	NA	TRBJ1-5	TGCGCCAGCAGCTTTAATAGCAATCAGCCCCAGCATTTT	CASSFNSNQPQHF
TRBV10-1	NA	TRBJ2-7	TGCGCCAGCACCTCAGGGTTCTACGAGCAGTACTTC	CASTSGFYEQYF
TRBV4-1	TRBD1	TRBJ1-2	TGCGCCAGCGGGACAGGGGATTCCTATGGCTACACCTTC	CASGTGDSYGYTF
TRBV13	NA	TRBJ1-6	TGTGCCAGCAGCTTTGATGTAGGGGCCCGAAATTCACCCCTCCACTTT	CASSFDVGARNSPLHF
TRBV7-2	NA	TRBJ1-5	TGTGCCAGCAGCCCGTCCCTTTTACAGCCCCAGCATTTT	CASSPSLLQPQHF
TRBV19	TRBD1	TRBJ1-2	TGTGCCAGTAGTATAGACAGGACAGGCCAGTTCTACACCTTC	CASSIDRTGQFYTF
TRBV7-9	NA	TRBJ1-5	TGTGCCAGCAGCCCAAGTCTCCCAGGGAGCAATCAGCCCCAGCATTTT	CASSPSLPGSNQPQHF
TRBV11-2	TRBD1	TRBJ2-5	TGTGCCAGCAGCTTTACAGGGGAAGAGACCCAGTACTTC	CASSFTGEETQYF